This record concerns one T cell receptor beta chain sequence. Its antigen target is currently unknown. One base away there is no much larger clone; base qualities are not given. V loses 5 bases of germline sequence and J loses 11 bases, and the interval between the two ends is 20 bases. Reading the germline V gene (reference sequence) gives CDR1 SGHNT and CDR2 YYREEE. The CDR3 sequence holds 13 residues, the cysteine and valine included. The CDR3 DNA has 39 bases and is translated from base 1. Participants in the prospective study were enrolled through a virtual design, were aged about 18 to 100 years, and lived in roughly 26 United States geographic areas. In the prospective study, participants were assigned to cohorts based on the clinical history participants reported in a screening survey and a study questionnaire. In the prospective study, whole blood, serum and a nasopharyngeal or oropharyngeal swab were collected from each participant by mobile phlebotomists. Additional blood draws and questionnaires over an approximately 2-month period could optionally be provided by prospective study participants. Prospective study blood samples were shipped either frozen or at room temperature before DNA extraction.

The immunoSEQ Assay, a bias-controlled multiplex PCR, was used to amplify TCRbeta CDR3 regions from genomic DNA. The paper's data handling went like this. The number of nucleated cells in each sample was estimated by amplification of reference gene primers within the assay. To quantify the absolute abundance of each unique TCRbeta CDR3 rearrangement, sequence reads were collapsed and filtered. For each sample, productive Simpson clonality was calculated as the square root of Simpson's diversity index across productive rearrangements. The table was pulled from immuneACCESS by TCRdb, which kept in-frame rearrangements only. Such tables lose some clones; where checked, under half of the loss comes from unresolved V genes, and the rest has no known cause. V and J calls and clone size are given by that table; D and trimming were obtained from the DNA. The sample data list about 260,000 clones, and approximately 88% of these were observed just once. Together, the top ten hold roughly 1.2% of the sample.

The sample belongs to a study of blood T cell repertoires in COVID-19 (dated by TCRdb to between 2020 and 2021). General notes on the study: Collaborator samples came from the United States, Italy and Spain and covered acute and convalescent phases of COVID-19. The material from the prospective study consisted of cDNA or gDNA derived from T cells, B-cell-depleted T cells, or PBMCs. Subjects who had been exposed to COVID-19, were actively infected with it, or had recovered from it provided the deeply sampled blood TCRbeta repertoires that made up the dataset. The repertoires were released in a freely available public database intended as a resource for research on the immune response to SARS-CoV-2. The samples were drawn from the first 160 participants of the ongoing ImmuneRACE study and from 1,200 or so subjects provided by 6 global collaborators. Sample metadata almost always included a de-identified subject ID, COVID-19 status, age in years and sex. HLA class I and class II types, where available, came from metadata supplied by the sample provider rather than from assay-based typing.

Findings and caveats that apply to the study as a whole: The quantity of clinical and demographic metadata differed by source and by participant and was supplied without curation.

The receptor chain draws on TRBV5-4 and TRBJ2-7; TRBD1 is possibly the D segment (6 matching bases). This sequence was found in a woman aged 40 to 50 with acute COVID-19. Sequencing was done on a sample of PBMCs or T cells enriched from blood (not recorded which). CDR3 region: CASSRGSVGAEYV. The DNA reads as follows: TGTGCCAGCAGTCGTGGGTCGGTGGGGGCGGAGTACGTC.